This is a list of T cell receptor beta chains from one sample in a study of blood T cell repertoires in COVID-19. Libraries were prepared by immunoSEQ multiplex PCR; TCRdb keeps only in-frame clonotypes and omits some of them. The table includes about 92,000 clones, around three quarters detected once. The sequencing sample was made of peripheral blood. The receptor set was obtained from a woman in her sixties or seventies in a cohort sampled during active or convalescent COVID-19. The CDR3 runs from the conserved cysteine through the conserved F or W. The order of the fields is J gene, D gene, V gene, clone size, CDR3 protein, CDR3 DNA. D genes are given only for firm matches. The listing skips clone size in some rows; elsewhere it reads once, few, many or a size class.

TRBJ1-6 NA TRBV7-3 NA CASSSSGGMDSPLHF TGTGCCAGCAGCTCGTCGGGGGGTATGGATTCACCCCTCCACTTT
TRBJ2-5 NA TRBV5-4 NA CASSLVRVETQYF TGTGCCAGCAGCTTGGTCAGGGTCGAGACCCAGTACTTC
TRBJ1-2 NA TRBV29-1 many CSVGVRGFYGYTF TGCAGCGTTGGTGTCAGAGGCTTCTACGGCTACACCTTC
TRBJ1-6 NA TRBV12-3/TRBV12-4 NA CASKERQFAPLHF TGTGCCAGCAAGGAAAGACAGTTCGCGCCCCTCCACTTT
TRBJ2-2 TRBD2 TRBV5-6 NA CASSSGGRNTGELFF TGTGCCAGCAGCTCGGGGGGGAGGAACACCGGGGAGCTGTTTTTT
TRBJ1-2 TRBD1 TRBV4-2 NA CASSQTGGSTSYGYTF TGTGCCAGCAGCCAGACAGGGGGCAGCACGTCCTATGGCTACACCTTC
TRBJ2-2 TRBD1 TRBV18 NA CASSSLGTGGGGELFF TGTGCCAGCTCATCCCTCGGGACAGGGGGCGGCGGGGAGCTGTTTTTT
TRBJ1-5 TRBD1 TRBV6-6 few CASNQDRGSQPQHF TGTGCCAGCAACCAGGACAGGGGGAGTCAGCCCCAGCATTTT
TRBJ1-6 NA TRBV5-4 few CASSPGPSSYNSPLHF TGTGCCAGCAGCCCAGGGCCTAGCTCCTATAATTCACCCCTCCACTTT
TRBJ2-2 TRBD2 TRBV24-1 NA CATRLGGANTGELFF TGTGCCACCAGACTTGGGGGGGCGAACACCGGGGAGCTGTTTTTT
TRBJ1-5 TRBD1 TRBV28 few CASSSSTGVQPQHF TGTGCCAGCAGTTCCTCGACAGGGGTACAGCCCCAGCATTTT
TRBJ2-7 NA TRBV7-6 NA CASSQWGTGTNEQYF TGTGCCAGCAGCCAGTGGGGCACCGGGACAAACGAGCAGTACTTC
TRBJ2-3 NA TRBV2 NA CASKVLLGKDTQYF TGTGCCAGCAAGGTATTACTGGGCAAGGATACGCAGTATTTT
TRBJ1-4 NA TRBV4-2 NA CASSGARGEKLFF TGTGCCAGCAGCGGGGCAAGGGGTGAAAAACTGTTTTTT
TRBJ1-1 NA TRBV10-3 NA CAITSGYNTEAFF TGTGCCATCACGAGCGGCTACAACACTGAAGCTTTCTTT
TRBJ1-5 NA TRBV7-2 few CASSLALYDQPQHF TGTGCCAGCAGCTTAGCCCTCTACGATCAGCCCCAGCATTTT
TRBJ1-3 NA TRBV3-1/TRBV3-2 NA CASSPPMGNTIYF TGTGCCAGCAGCCCCCCCATGGGAAACACCATATATTTT
TRBJ2-7 TRBD2 TRBV6-2/TRBV6-3 NA CASSYRLAGGYEQYF TGTGCCAGCAGTTACAGACTAGCGGGGGGCTACGAGCAGTACTTC
TRBJ2-7 NA TRBV10-3 once CAISTVPTYEQYF TGTGCCATCAGTACAGTTCCCACCTACGAGCAGTACTTC
TRBJ2-7 TRBD1 TRBV7-7 NA CASSIGQGPYYEQYF TGTGCTAGCAGCATTGGACAGGGGCCTTACTACGAGCAGTACTTC
TRBJ2-1 TRBD2 TRBV28 NA CASSKYRTRTDNEQFF TGTGCCAGCAGTAAGTATAGGACTAGGACGGACAATGAGCAGTTCTTC
TRBJ2-2 NA TRBV18 few CASSRIGRANTGELFF TGTGCCAGCTCACGAATCGGCAGGGCGAACACCGGGGAGCTGTTTTTT
TRBJ1-6 TRBD1 TRBV5-1 NA CASSLTGGIYSPLHF TGCGCCAGCAGCTTGACAGGGGGGATATATTCACCCCTCCACTTT
TRBJ1-2 TRBD1 TRBV28 NA CASSPGQGSYGYTF TGTGCCAGCAGTCCGGGACAGGGGTCCTATGGCTACACCTTC
TRBJ1-5 TRBD1 TRBV4-1 NA CASSQGTGSGTPQHF TGCGCCAGCAGCCAAGGGACAGGGTCGGGAACGCCCCAGCATTTT
TRBJ2-3 TRBD1 TRBV5-1 NA CASTFGRQGGTDTQYF TGCGCCAGCACCTTCGGTAGGCAGGGGGGCACAGATACGCAGTATTTT
TRBJ2-1 NA TRBV7-3 NA CASSLLGGPSRNEQFF TGTGCCAGCAGCTTATTAGGCGGGCCGAGTAGGAATGAGCAGTTCTTC
TRBJ1-4 TRBD1 TRBV6-6 few CASSYWGTGNEKLFF TGTGCCAGCAGTTACTGGGGGACAGGGAATGAAAAACTGTTTTTT
TRBJ1-5 NA TRBV18 NA CASSPGQGQPQHF TGTGCCAGCTCACCGGGGCAAGGGCAGCCCCAGCATTTT
TRBJ2-7 NA TRBV5-1 NA CASSNPGVKPLSYEQYF TGCGCCAGCAGCAACCCAGGGGTAAAGCCCCTCTCCTACGAGCAGTACTTC
TRBJ2-7 TRBD1 TRBV4-1 NA CASSRGTADYEQYF TGCGCCAGCAGCCGTGGGACAGCAGACTACGAGCAGTACTTC
TRBJ2-2 NA TRBV29-1 NA CSVQKQGFGELFF TGCAGCGTTCAAAAACAGGGATTCGGGGAGCTGTTTTTT
TRBJ1-5 NA TRBV4-1 few CASSQDPGNSNQPQHF TGCGCCAGCAGCCAAGACCCAGGGAATAGCAATCAGCCCCAGCATTTT
TRBJ2-5 TRBD2 TRBV5-1 NA CASSLPLTSGGQRRETQYF TGCGCCAGCAGCCTGCCACTGACTAGCGGGGGCCAAAGGAGAGAGACCCAGTACTTC
TRBJ1-4 NA TRBV27 NA CASSLRTASLEKLFF TGTGCCAGCAGTTTAAGGACAGCAAGCCTTGAAAAACTGTTTTTT
TRBJ1-4 NA TRBV2 NA CASTSPGHLNEKLFF TGTGCCAGCACTTCCCCGGGACACCTTAATGAAAAACTGTTTTTT
TRBJ2-3 NA TRBV18 NA CASSLFTASTDTQYF TGTGCCAGCTCCCTGTTTACAGCTAGCACAGATACGCAGTATTTT
TRBJ2-1 TRBD2 TRBV7-3 NA CASRLTSGGYNEQFF TGTGCCAGCAGACTCACTAGCGGGGGATACAATGAGCAGTTCTTC
TRBJ1-2 NA TRBV7-9 NA CASSLEQGLGGYTF TGTGCCAGCAGCTTAGAACAGGGACTAGGTGGCTACACCTTC
TRBJ1-4 TRBD1 TRBV19 NA CASTHPARQGGWDEKLFF TGTGCCAGTACCCACCCGGCCCGACAGGGAGGTTGGGATGAAAAACTGTTTTTT
TRBJ2-5 NA TRBV5-1 NA CASSLGPNAGAETQYF TGCGCCAGCAGCTTAGGGCCTAATGCGGGGGCAGAGACCCAGTACTTC
TRBJ2-7 NA TRBV7-6 NA CASSFGLLSYEQYF TGTGCCAGCAGCTTCGGACTACTCTCCTACGAGCAGTACTTC
TRBJ1-2 NA TRBV13 few CASRRKDSLPGYTF TGTGCCAGCAGACGAAAAGACAGCTTACCCGGCTACACCTTC
TRBJ2-3 TRBD1 TRBV6-6 NA CASSLRGTGTGGPTDTQYF TGTGCCAGCAGCTTAAGGGGTACCGGGACAGGGGGCCCCACAGATACGCAGTATTTT
TRBJ2-7 TRBD2 TRBV6-5 NA CASRYSGGPNEQYF TGTGCCAGCAGGTATAGCGGGGGTCCTAACGAGCAGTACTTC
TRBJ2-7 NA TRBV29-1 NA CSVAEYEQYF TGCAGCGTTGCGGAGTACGAGCAGTACTTC
TRBJ1-5 NA TRBV4-1 many CASSQGDWNQPQHF TGCGCCAGCAGCCAAGGGGACTGGAATCAGCCCCAGCATTTT
TRBJ1-5 TRBD1 TRBV28 NA CASSLPQPGQGNQPQHF TGTGCCAGCAGTTTACCCCAACCCGGACAGGGGAATCAGCCCCAGCATTTT
TRBJ2-1 TRBD1 TRBV11-3 few CASSSGTGSYNEQFF TGTGCCAGCAGCTCCGGGACAGGGTCCTACAATGAGCAGTTCTTC
TRBJ1-1 NA TRBV27 NA CASSPTRNTEAFF TGTGCCAGCAGTCCAACGAGGAACACTGAAGCTTTCTTT
TRBJ2-5 NA TRBV4-2 NA CASSQSTSGGEETQYF TGTGCCAGCAGCCAGTCTACTTCAGGAGGGGAAGAGACCCAGTACTTC
TRBJ2-5 TRBD2 TRBV7-6 NA CASSLGLAGARRETQYF TGTGCCAGCAGCCTAGGACTAGCGGGGGCCCGAAGGGAGACCCAGTACTTC
TRBJ1-5 NA TRBV24-1 few CATSDLQMGQDDNQPQHF TGTGCCACCAGTGATTTGCAAATGGGGCAGGACGACAATCAGCCCCAGCATTTT
TRBJ1-1 NA TRBV5-1 NA CASSLAGYTEAFF TGCGCCAGCAGCTTGGCAGGGTACACTGAAGCTTTCTTT
TRBJ2-1 NA TRBV4-2 NA CASSQNGDEQFF TGTGCCAGCAGCCAAAACGGGGATGAGCAGTTCTTC
TRBJ2-2 NA TRBV6-2/TRBV6-3 few CASSSRQTNTGELFF TGTGCCAGCAGTTCGAGACAGACGAACACCGGGGAGCTGTTTTTT
TRBJ1-1 NA TRBV5-1 NA CASSVRTANTEAFF TGCGCCAGCAGCGTTAGGACAGCTAACACTGAAGCTTTCTTT
TRBJ1-4 TRBD1 TRBV2 NA CASSQDRVEKLFF TGTGCCAGCAGCCAAGACAGGGTCGAAAAACTGTTTTTT
TRBJ2-3 TRBD2 TRBV5-4 NA CASSAGTSQDTQYF TGTGCCAGCAGCGCTGGGACTAGCCAAGATACGCAGTATTTT
TRBJ2-5 NA TRBV27 NA CASLLQGTPKETQYF TGTGCCAGCCTCCTCCAGGGTACCCCCAAAGAGACCCAGTACTTC